Included here is one TCR beta chain sequence, with context. The PCR was carried out with 60 Vbeta primers and 13 Jbeta primers. The method was immunoSEQ multiplex PCR; TCRdb's version includes in-frame clones alone and lacks a portion of them. This sample has approximately 240,000 clones, with more than 75% found just once. The sample is drawn from a study of cytomegalovirus exposure and HLA in healthy donors. In germline, CDR1 is LGHNA, CDR2 YSLEER. Trimming pared 5 bases from V and 0 bases from J, leaving 13 bases between. There are 15 residues in the CDR3. The sequencing input was PBMCs. The gene calls are TRBV4-3 and TRBJ1-1; a weak D match, TRBD1 (5 bases). This clonotype originated in a middle-aged woman in good health and CMV-seropositive. CDR3 sequence: CASSREGALNTEAFF. The CDR3 DNA sequence: TGCGCCAGCAGCAGAGAAGGGGCCCTGAACACTGAAGCTTTCTTT.